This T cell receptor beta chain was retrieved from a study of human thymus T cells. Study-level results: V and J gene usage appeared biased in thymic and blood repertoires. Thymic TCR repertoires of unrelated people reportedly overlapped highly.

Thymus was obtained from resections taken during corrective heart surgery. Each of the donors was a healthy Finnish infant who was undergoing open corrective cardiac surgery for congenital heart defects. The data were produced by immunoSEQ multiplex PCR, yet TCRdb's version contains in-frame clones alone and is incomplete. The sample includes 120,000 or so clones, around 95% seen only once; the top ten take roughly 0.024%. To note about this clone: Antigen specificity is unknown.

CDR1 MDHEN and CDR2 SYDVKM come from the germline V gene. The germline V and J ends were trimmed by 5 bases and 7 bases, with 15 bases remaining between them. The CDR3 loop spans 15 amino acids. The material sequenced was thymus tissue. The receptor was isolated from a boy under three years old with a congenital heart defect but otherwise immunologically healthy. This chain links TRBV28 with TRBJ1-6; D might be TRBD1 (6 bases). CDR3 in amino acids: CASSLRDTGNSPLHF. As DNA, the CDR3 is TGTGCCAGCAGTCTCCGGGACACCGGGAATTCACCCCTCCACTTT.